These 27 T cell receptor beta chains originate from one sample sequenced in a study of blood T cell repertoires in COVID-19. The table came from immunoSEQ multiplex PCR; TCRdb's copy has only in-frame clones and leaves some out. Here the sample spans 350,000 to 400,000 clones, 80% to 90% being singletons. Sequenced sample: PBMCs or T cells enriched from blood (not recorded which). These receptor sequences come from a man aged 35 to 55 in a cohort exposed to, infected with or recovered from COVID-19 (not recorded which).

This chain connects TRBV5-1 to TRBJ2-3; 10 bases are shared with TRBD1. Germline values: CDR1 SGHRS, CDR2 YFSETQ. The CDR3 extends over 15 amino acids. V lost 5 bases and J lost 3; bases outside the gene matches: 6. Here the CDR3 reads CASSGQGVFTDTQYF. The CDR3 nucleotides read TGCGCCAGCAGTGGACAGGGGGTTTTTACAGATACGCAGTATTTT. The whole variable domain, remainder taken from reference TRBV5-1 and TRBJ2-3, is KAGVTQTPRYLIKTRGQQVTLSCSPISGHRSVSWYQQTPGQGLQFLFEYFSETQRNKGNFPGRFSGRQFSNSRSEMNVSTLELGDSALYLCASSGQGVFTDTQYFGPGTRLTVL.

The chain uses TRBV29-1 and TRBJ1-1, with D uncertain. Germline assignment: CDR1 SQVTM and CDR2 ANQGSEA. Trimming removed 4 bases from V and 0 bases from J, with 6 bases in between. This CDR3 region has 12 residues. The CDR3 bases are TGCAGCGTTGCCGCAGTGAACACTGAAGCTTTCTTT. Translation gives CSVAAVNTEAFF.

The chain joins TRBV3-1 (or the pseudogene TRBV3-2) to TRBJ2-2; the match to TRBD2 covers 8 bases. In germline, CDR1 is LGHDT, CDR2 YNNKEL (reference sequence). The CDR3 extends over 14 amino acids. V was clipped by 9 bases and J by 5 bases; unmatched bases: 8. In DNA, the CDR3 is TGTGCCAGTCAAGCGGGAGAGGGTACCGGGGAGCTGTTTTTT. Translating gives CASQAGEGTGELFF.

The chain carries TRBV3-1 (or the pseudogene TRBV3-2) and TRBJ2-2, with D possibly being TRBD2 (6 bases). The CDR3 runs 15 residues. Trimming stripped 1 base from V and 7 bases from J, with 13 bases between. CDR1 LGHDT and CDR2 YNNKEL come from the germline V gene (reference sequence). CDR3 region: CASSQVDVRGGELFF. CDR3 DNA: TGTGCCAGCAGCCAAGTCGATGTGCGGGGCGGGGAGCTGTTTTTT.

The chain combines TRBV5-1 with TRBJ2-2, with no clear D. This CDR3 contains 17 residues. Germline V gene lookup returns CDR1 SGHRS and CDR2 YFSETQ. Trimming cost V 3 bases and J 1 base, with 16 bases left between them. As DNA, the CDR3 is TGCGCCAGCAGCTCTTCAATTTCGTCGGGGAACACCGGGGAGCTGTTTTTT. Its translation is CASSSSISSGNTGELFF.

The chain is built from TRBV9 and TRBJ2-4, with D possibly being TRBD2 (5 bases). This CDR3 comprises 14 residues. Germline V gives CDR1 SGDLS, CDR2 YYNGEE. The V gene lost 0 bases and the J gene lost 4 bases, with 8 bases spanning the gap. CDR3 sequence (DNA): TGTGCCAGCAGCGTAGGCTGGGAGAAAAACATTCAGTACTTC. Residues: CASSVGWEKNIQYF.

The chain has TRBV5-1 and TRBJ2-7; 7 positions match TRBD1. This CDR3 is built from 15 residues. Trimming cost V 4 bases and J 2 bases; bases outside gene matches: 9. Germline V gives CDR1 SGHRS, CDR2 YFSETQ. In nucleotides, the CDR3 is TGCGCCAGCAGCCCCAGGACAGGTTTGACCTACGAGCAGTACTTC. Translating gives CASSPRTGLTYEQYF.

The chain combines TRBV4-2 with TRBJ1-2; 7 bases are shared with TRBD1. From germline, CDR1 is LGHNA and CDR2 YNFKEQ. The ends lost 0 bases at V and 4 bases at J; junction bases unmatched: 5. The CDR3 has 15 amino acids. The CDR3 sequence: CASSQDQTGVYGYTF. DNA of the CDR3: TGTGCCAGCAGCCAAGATCAAACAGGGGTCTATGGCTACACCTTC.

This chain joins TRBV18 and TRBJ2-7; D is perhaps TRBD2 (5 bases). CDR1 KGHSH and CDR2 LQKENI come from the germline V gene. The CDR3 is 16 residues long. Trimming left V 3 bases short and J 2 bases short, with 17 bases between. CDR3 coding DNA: TGTGCCAGCTCACCTGCTTCGTCTAGCCGAACCTACGAGCAGTACTTC. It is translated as CASSPASSSRTYEQYF. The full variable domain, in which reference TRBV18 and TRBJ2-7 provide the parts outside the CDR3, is NAGVMQNPRHLVRRRGQEARLRCSPMKGHSHVYWYRQLPEEGLKFMVYLQKENIIDESGMPKERFSAEFPKEGPSILRIQQVVRGDSAAYFCASSPASSSRTYEQYFGPGTRLTVT.

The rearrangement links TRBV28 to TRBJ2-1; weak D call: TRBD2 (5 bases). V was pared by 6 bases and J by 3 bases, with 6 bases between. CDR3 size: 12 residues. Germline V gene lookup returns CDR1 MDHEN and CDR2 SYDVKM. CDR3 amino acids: CASRRVYNEQFF. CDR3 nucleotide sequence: TGTGCCAGCAGGAGGGTCTACAATGAGCAGTTCTTC.

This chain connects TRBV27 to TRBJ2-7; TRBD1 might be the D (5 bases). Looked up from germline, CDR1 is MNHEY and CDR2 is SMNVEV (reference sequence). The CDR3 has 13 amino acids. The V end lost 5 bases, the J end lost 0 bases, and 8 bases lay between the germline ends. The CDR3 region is CASSVDSSYEQYF. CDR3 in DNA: TGTGCCAGCAGTGTAGACAGCTCCTACGAGCAGTACTTC.

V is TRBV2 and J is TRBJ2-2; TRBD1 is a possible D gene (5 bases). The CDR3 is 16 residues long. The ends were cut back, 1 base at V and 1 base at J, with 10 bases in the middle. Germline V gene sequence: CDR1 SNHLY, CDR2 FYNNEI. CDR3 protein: CASSEVGRENTGELFF. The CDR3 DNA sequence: TGTGCCAGCAGTGAAGTTGGCAGGGAGAACACCGGGGAGCTGTTTTTT.

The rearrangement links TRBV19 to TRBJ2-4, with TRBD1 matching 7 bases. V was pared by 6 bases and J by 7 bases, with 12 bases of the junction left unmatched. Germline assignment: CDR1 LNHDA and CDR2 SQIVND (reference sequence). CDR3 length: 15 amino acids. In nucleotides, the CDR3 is TGTGCCAGTAGCCCCTCCACAGGGGCGAGGAACATTCAGTACTTC. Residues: CASSPSTGARNIQYF.

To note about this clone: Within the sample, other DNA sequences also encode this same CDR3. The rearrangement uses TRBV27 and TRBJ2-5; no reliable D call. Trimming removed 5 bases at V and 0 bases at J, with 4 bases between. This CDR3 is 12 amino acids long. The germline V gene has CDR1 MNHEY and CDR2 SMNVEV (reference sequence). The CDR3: CASSPNQETQYF. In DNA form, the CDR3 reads TGTGCCAGCAGTCCCAACCAAGAGACCCAGTACTTC.

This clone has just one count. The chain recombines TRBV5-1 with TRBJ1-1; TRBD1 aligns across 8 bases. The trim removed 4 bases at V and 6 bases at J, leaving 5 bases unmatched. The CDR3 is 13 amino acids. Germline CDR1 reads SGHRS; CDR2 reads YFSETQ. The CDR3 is CASSMTGVAEAFF. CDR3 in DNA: TGCGCCAGCAGCATGACAGGGGTGGCTGAAGCTTTCTTT.

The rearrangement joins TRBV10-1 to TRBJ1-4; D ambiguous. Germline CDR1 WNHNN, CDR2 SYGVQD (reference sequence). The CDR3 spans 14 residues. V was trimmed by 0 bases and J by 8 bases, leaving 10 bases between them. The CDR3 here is CASSESWGGEKLFF. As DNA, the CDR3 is TGCGCCAGCAGTGAGTCCTGGGGAGGGGAAAAACTGTTTTTT.

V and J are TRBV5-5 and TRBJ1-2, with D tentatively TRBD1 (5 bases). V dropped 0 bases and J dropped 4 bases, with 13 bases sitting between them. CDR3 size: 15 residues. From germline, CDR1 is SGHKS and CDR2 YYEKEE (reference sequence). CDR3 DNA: TGTGCCAGCAGCTTGGCGTGGCAGGGAATCTATGGCTACACCTTC. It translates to CASSLAWQGIYGYTF.

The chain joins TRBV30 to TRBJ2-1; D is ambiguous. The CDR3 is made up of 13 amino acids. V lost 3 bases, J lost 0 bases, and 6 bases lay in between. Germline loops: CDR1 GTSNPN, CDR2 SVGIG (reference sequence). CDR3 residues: CAWRVSSYNEQFF. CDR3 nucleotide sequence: TGTGCCTGGAGGGTTAGCTCCTACAATGAGCAGTTCTTC.

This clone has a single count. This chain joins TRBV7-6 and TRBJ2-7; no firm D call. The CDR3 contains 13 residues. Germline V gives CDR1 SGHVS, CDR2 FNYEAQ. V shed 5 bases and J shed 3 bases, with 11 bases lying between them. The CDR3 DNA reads TGTGCCAGCAGCCCCAGAGAGCGCTACGAGCAGTACTTC. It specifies CASSPRERYEQYF. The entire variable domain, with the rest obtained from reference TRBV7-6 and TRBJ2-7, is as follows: GAGVSQSPRYKVTKRGQDVALRCDPISGHVSLYWYRQALGQGPEFLTYFNYEAQQDKSGLPNDRFSAERPEGSISTLTIQRTEQRDSAMYRCASSPRERYEQYFGPGTRLTVT.

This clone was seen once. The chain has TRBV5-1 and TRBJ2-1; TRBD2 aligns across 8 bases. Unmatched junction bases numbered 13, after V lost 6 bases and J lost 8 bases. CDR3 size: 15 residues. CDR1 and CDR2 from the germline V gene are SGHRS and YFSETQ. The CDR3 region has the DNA TGCGCCAGCACCGTAACTAGCGGACCGCCCCATGAGCAGTTCTTC. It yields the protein CASTVTSGPPHEQFF.

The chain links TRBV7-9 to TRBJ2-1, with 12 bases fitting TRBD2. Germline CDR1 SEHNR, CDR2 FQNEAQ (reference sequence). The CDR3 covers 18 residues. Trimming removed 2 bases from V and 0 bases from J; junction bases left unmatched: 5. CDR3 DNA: TGTGCCAGCAGCTTACCGGCTAGCGGGAGGGCCTCCTACAATGAGCAGTTCTTC. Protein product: CASSLPASGRASYNEQFF.

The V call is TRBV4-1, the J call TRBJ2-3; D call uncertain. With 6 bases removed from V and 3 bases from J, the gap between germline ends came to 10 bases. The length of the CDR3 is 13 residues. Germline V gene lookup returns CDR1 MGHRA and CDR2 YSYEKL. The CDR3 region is CASRNSKTDTQYF. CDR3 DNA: TGCGCCAGCAGAAACTCTAAAACAGATACGCAGTATTTT.

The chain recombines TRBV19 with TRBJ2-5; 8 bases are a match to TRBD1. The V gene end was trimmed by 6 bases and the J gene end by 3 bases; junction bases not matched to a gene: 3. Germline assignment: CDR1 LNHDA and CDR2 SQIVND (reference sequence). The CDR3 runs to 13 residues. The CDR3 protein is CASRNRGEETQYF. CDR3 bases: TGTGCCAGTAGAAACAGGGGGGAAGAGACCCAGTACTTC.

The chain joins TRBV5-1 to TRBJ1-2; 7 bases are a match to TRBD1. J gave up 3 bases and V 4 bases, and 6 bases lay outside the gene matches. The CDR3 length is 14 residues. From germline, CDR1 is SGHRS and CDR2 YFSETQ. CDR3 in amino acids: CASSTDRVDYGYTF. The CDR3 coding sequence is TGCGCCAGCAGCACCGACAGGGTTGACTATGGCTACACCTTC. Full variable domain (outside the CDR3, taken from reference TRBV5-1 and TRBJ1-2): KAGVTQTPRYLIKTRGQQVTLSCSPISGHRSVSWYQQTPGQGLQFLFEYFSETQRNKGNFPGRFSGRQFSNSRSEMNVSTLELGDSALYLCASSTDRVDYGYTFGSGTRLTVV.

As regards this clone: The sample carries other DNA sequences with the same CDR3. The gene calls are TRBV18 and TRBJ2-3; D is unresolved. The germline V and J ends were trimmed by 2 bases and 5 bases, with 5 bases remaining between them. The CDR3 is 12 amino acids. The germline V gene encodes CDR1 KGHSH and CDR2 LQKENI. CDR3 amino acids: CASSPSGDTQYF. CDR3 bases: TGTGCCAGCTCACCATCCGGAGATACGCAGTATTTT.

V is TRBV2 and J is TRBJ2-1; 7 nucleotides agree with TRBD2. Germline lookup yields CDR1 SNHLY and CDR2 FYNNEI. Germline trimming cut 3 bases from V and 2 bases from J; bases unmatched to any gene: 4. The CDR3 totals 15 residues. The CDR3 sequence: CASSDGLAAYNEQFF. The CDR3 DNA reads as TGTGCCAGCAGTGATGGTCTAGCGGCCTACAATGAGCAGTTCTTC.

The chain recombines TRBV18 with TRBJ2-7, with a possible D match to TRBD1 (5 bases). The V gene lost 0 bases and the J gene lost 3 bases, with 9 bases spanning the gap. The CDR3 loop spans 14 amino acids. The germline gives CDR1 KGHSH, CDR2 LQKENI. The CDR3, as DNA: TGTGCCAGCTCACCACCAGACAGCTACTACGAGCAGTACTTC. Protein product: CASSPPDSYYEQYF.